Below are 13 T cell receptor beta chains sequenced from a single sample in a study of blood T cells in healthy people across ages. Combining a sample-barcoded 5' primer with a J-beta primer mix, a second PCR ran for about 6 to 12 cycles. TCRdb used MiXCR to reprocess the 5' RACE reads, holding one entry per CDR3 protein. The sample shows under 800,000 distinct CDR3 sequences, around 21% of them seen only once. Sequencing was carried out using blood. All receptors derive from a man aged 65 to 79 in good health.

This clonotype showed up just a few times. V and J are TRBV9 and TRBJ2-1, with D uncertain. The CDR3 sequence is 17 residues long. Deletions cut 0 bases from V and 0 bases from J, with 13 bases between. Germline values: CDR1 SGDLS, CDR2 YYNGEE. The CDR3 nucleotides are TGTGCCAGCAGCGTAGAAGCTCAGAGGAGCTCCTACAATGAGCAGTTCTTC. Translated, it gives CASSVEAQRSSYNEQFF.

This chain uses TRBV20-1 with TRBJ2-4, with 7 bases aligning to TRBD2. V lost 5 bases, J lost 2 bases, and 15 bases stayed unmatched. There are 17 residues in the CDR3. CDR1 is DFQATT, CDR2 SNEGSKA, per germline (reference sequence). The CDR3 loop is CSAWPLGSGTSKNIQYF. CDR3 bases: TGCAGTGCTTGGCCCCTGGGGAGCGGGACGTCCAAAAACATTCAGTACTTC.

This clonotype was detected only a few times. The genes are TRBV25-1 and TRBJ2-7, with 9 nucleotides matching TRBD1. Germline CDR1 reads MGHDK; CDR2 reads SYGVNS. This CDR3 is 14 amino acids long. The trim removed 8 bases at V and 0 bases at J, leaving 5 bases unmatched. CDR3: CASGGTGISYEQYF. CDR3 DNA: TGTGCCAGCGGCGGGACAGGGATCTCCTACGAGCAGTACTTC.

The chain links TRBV20-1 to TRBJ2-7; D is possibly TRBD2 (6 bases). CDR1 DFQATT and CDR2 SNEGSKA come from the germline V gene (reference sequence). The CDR3 consists of 13 residues. The V and J ends lost 1 base and 5 bases respectively, with 12 bases between them. The CDR3 bases are TGCAGTGCTAGAGGGGACTCGGGGGACGAGCAGTACTTC. Translating it yields CSARGDSGDEQYF.

The chain employs TRBV7-8 and TRBJ2-1, with D unclear. The CDR3 extends over 14 amino acids. V lost 0 bases, J lost 4 bases, and 7 bases lay in between. Germline CDR1 is SGHVS and CDR2 is FQNEAQ. The CDR3 protein is CASSLAKVYNEQFF. CDR3 DNA sequence: TGTGCCAGCAGCTTAGCGAAGGTATACAATGAGCAGTTCTTC.

This clonotype was observed a few times. The gene calls are TRBV4-2 and TRBJ2-5; no clear D gene. The J call is doubtful: the DNA matches TRBJ2-1 better. Germline CDR1 and CDR2: LGHNA and YNFKEQ. The CDR3 has 17 amino acids. The CDR3 loop reads CASSQVLGRQIYNEQFF. For the CDR3, the DNA is TGTGCCAGCAGCCAAGTGCTCGGCAGGCAAATATACAATGAGCAGTTCTTC.

This clonotype was detected only a few times. A read error may be the cause here, since a much bigger clone is one base away. The V call is TRBV7-2, the J call TRBJ2-6, with D perhaps matching TRBD1 (5 bases). The CDR3 extends over 14 amino acids. Germline values: CDR1 SGHTA, CDR2 FQGNSA. CDR3 protein: CASSLGPGANALTF. The CDR3 coding sequence is TGTGCCAGCAGCTTAGGTCCTGGGGCCAACGCCCTGACTTTC.

This clonotype appeared a few times. The J gene is TRBJ2-4, the V gene TRBV12-3 or TRBV12-4; TRBD2 might be the D (6 bases). Trimming took off 8 bases at V and 0 bases at J, with 11 bases between the two ends. The CDR3 consists of 14 residues. The CDR3 sequence is CASGLSGAKNIQYF. DNA for the CDR3: TGTGCCAGCGGTCTTAGCGGAGCCAAAAACATTCAGTACTTC.

The chain employs TRBV24-1 and TRBJ2-5, with D possibly matching TRBD2 (5 bases). CDR1 is KGHDR, CDR2 SFDVKD, per germline. This CDR3 spans 16 amino acids. Trimming removed 2 bases from V and 0 bases from J, with 12 bases in between. This CDR3 is CATSDSGWSNQETQYF. The CDR3 DNA reads as TGTGCCACCAGTGATTCGGGGTGGTCAAACCAAGAGACCCAGTACTTC.

This clonotype came up many times. The chain combines TRBV28 with TRBJ1-1; 8 bases are shared with TRBD1. This CDR3 region has 17 residues. Germline V gene sequence: CDR1 MDHEN, CDR2 SYDVKM. Trimming took 2 bases from V and 1 from J; bases not matched to a gene: 9. Written as DNA, the CDR3 is TGTGCCAGCAGTTTACCGATCCGGACAGGGAAGAACACTGAAGCTTTCTTT. Translated, it gives CASSLPIRTGKNTEAFF. The full variable domain, rest sourced from reference TRBV28 and TRBJ1-1, is DVKVTQSSRYLVKRTGEKVFLECVQDMDHENMFWYRQDPGLGLRLIYFSYDVKMKEKGDIPEGYSVSREKKERFSLILESASTNQTSMYLCASSLPIRTGKNTEAFFGQGTRLTVV.

V usage is TRBV7-2 and J usage is TRBJ2-2; TRBD2 matches 9 bases. This CDR3 has 16 residues. Germline V gene data show CDR1 as SGHTA and CDR2 as FQGNSA. The ends lost 4 bases at V and 5 bases at J; junction bases unmatched: 8. The CDR3 here is CASSSLAGTVTGELFF. The CDR3 DNA is TGTGCCAGCAGCTCTCTAGCGGGAACGGTTACCGGGGAGCTGTTTTTT.

This clonotype was counted a few times. The CDR3 DNA sequence: TGCGCCAGCAGCTTACAGGGTCCATACCAAGAGACCCAGTACTTC. This sequence encodes CASSLQGPYQETQYF. This chain links TRBV5-1 with TRBJ2-5, with D possibly TRBD1 on 6 matching bases. The CDR3 loop spans 15 amino acids. Germline V gene lookup returns CDR1 SGHRS and CDR2 YFSETQ. V lost 2 bases and J 0 bases, leaving 11 bases between the germline ends.

The CDR3 protein is CATSDLLNYNEQFF. In DNA, the CDR3 is TGTGCCACCAGTGATTTGCTGAACTACAATGAGCAGTTCTTC. The chain employs TRBV24-1 and TRBJ2-1; no clear D gene. CDR1 and CDR2 from the germline V gene are KGHDR and SFDVKD. The CDR3 contains 14 residues. With 0 bases removed from V and 3 bases from J, the gap between germline ends came to 5 bases.